The clone carrying this T cell receptor beta chain has just a few counts. No antigen is known for it. With the read ending 3 residues before the CDR3 end, the germline J gene is used to fill in that end. This entry belongs to a study of T cell clonality in common variable immunodeficiency. TCRdb keeps only in-frame clones here, not all; method: immunoSEQ multiplex PCR. The sample has fewer than 35,000 clones, none seen only once; the top ten hold 5.4%. Findings of the study overall: Common variable immunodeficiency TCR beta sequences reportedly had fewer deletions and N-nucleotide insertions. Compared with healthy controls, CVID subjects showed increased TCRbeta clonality, mostly in about a third. CVID patient heterogeneity limited repertoire-clinical complication correlations.

V was clipped by 5 bases and J by 5 bases; unmatched bases: 6. The V gene's germline CDR1 is SGHTA and CDR2 FQGTGA. This CDR3 contains 14 residues. Diagnosis required reduced IgG, IgA and/or IgM with specific antibody deficiency. Caucasian heritage predominated among both patients and controls. The chain joins TRBV7-3 to TRBJ2-1, with TRBD2 identical over 7 bases. The TCR originated in a human donor with common variable immunodeficiency. Specimen: peripheral blood mononuclear cells. CDR3 amino acids: CASSRSGRNNEQFF. CDR3 DNA, as far as it was read: TGTGCCAGCAGCCGTAGCGGGCGTAACAATGAG.